This TCR beta chain is from a study of T cell responses to AZD1222 COVID-19 vaccine. Study-level background: Second-dose groups at about 4 or about 12 weeks were pooled.

Sequencing was performed with immunoSEQ multiplex PCR; in TCRdb, only in-frame clones are kept and a portion is missing. The sample includes about 170,000 clones, 80% to 95% of them seen just once. General study findings and limits: Per reports, nearly half of all spike-specific TCRs target regions that are unmutated in variants. Mostly white British, mostly female donors; authors suggested clonal diversity may be underestimated.

This clone was detected only a few times. No antigen is known for it. CDR1 is SNHLY, CDR2 FYNNEI, per germline. V lost 6 bases and J 2 bases, leaving 17 bases between the germline ends. The CDR3 consists of 15 residues. The sequences come from peripheral blood, collected on day 0 of AZD1222 vaccination. The receptor was isolated from an adult in good health. The V call is TRBV2, the J call TRBJ2-7; either TRBD1 or TRBD2 may fit D (6 bases each). The CDR3 region has the DNA TGTGCCAGCAGCCCCGAGAGAGGGGGGACCTACGAGCAGTACTTC. Protein: CASSPERGGTYEQYF.